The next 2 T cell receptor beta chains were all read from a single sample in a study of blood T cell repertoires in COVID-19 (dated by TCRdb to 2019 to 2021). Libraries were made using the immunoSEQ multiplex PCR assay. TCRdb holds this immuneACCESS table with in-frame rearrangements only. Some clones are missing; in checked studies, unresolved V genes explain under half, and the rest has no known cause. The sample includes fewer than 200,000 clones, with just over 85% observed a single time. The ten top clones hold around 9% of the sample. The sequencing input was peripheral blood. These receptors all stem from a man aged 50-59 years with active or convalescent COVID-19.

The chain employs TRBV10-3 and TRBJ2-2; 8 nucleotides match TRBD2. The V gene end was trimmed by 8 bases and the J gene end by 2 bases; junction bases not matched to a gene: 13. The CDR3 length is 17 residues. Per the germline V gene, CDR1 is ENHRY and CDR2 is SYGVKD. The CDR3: CAIAGKRTSRNTGELFF. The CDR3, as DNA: TGTGCCATCGCAGGTAAAAGGACTAGCAGAAACACCGGGGAGCTGTTTTTT.

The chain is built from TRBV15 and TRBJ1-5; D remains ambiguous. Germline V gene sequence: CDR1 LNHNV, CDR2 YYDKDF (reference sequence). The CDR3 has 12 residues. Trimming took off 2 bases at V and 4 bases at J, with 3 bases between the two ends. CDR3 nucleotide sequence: TGTGCCACCAGCAGACCTAATCAGCCCCAGCATTTT. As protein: CATSRPNQPQHF.